This T cell receptor beta chain was profiled in a study of CD8+ T cells in alopecia areata. In the study overall: The percentage of affected scalp area served as the score of severity for treated patients.

Treatment defined: oral pan-JAK inhibitor, 5-10 mg twice daily. TCR sequencing used cDNA made by reverse transcription of extracted RNA. Generated by immunoSEQ multiplex PCR, the TCRdb table keeps only in-frame clones and is missing some. This table has over 150,000 clones, less than 80% appearing once. This clone was counted only a few times. Germline V gene sequence: CDR1 MGHRA, CDR2 YSYEKL. This CDR3 has 14 amino acids. Trimming took 4 bases from V and 4 from J, leaving 13 bases between them. The sequencing here drew on CD4+ T cells sorted from blood, taken at week 24, from a patient treated with tofacitinib. The sequence was obtained from a human donor with alopecia areata. The V call is TRBV4-1, the J call TRBJ2-5; the D gene is possibly TRBD1 (5 bases). The CDR3 loop is CASSLQGTSETQYF. Here the CDR3 DNA reads TGCGCCAGCAGCCTTCAGGGTACATCAGAGACCCAGTACTTC.